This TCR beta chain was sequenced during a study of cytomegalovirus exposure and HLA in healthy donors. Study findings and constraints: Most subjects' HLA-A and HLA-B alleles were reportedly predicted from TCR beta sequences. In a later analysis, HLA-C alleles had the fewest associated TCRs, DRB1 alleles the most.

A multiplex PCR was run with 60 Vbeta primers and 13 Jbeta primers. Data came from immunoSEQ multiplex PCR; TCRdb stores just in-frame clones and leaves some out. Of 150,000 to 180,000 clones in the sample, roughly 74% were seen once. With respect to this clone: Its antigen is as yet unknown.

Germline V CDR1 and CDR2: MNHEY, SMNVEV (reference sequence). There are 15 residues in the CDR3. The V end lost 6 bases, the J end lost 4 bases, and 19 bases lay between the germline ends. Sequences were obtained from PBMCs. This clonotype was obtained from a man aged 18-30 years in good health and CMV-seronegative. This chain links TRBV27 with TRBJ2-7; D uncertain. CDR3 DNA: TGTGCCAGCAGACCCCCCCAGGCCGTTATTTACGAGCAGTACTTC. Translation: CASRPPQAVIYEQYF.